This T cell receptor delta chain is from a study of gamma-delta chains in newborns, infants, children. Study-wide context: Microbial exposure reportedly drives polyclonal innate γδ T cell expansion after birth.

The length of the CDR3 is 18 residues. CDR1 is GEAIGNYY, CDR2 EKD, per germline. The ends were cut back, 0 bases at V and 0 bases at J, with 19 bases in the middle. A few counts support this clone. TCRdb reprocessed the reads through CATT. The sample yields some 12,000 delta-chain clones, about 8.6% seen once. The chain uses TRDV2 and TRDJ1; TRDD3 is a possible D gene (6 bases). This clonotype was obtained from a child who was a newborn, infant or young child, either healthy, febrile or measles-vaccinated (not recorded which). The sample taken for sequencing was blood. The CDR3 sequence is CACDTVWGKIRNTDKLIF. CDR3 bases: TGTGCCTGTGACACCGTCTGGGGTAAAATACGAAACACCGATAAACTCATCTTT.